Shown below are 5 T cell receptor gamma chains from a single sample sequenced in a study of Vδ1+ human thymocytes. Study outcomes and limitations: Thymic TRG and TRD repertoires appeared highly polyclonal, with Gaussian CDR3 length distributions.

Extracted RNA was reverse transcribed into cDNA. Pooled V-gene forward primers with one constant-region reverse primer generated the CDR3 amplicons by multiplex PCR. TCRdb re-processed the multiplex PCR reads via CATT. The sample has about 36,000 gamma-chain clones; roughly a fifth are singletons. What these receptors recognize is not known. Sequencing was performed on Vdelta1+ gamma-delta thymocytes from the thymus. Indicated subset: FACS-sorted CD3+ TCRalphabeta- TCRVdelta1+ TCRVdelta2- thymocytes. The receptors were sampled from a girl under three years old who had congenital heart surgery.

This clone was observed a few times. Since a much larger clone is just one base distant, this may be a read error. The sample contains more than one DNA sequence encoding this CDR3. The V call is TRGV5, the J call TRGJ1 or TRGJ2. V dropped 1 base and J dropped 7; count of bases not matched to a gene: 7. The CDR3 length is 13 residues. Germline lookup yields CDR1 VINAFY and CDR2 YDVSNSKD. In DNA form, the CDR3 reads TGTGCCACCTGGGACAGACCGGGGTATAAGAAACTCTTT. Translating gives CATWDRPGYKKLF.

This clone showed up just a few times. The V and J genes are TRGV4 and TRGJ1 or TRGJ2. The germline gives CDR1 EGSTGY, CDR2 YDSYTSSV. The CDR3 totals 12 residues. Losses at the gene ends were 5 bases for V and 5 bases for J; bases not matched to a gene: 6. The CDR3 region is CATWAGDYKKLF. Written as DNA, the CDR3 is TGTGCCACCTGGGCGGGGGATTATAAGAAACTCTTT.

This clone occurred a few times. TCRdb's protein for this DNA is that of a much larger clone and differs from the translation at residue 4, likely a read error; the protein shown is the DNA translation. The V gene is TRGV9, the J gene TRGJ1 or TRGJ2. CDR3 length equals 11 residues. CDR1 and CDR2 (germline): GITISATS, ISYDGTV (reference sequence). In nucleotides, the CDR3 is TGTGCCTTGCGGGAGGGATATAAGAAACTCTTT. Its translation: CALREGYKKLF.

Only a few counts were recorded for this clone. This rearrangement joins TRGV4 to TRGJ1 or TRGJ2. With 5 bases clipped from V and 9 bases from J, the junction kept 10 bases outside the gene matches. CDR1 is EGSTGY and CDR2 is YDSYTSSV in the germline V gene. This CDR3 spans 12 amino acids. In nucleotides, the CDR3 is TGTGCCACCTGGGCCCTGCCGGCTAAGAAACTCTTT. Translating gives CATWALPAKKLF.

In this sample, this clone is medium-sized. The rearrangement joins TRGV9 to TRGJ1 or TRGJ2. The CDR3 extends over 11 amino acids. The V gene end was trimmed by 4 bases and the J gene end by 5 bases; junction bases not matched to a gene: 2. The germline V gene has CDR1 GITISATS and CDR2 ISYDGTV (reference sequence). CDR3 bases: TGTGCCTTGTGGGAAGATTATAAGAAACTCTTT. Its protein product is CALWEDYKKLF.